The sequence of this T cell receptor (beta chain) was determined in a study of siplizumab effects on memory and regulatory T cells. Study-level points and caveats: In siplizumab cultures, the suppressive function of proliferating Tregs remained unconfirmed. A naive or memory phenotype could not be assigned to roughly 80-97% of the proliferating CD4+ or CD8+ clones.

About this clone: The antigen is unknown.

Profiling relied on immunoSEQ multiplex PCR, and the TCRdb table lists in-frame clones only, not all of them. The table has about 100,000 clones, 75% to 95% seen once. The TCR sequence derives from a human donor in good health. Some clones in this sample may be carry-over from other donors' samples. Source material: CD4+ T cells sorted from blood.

CDR3 in amino acids: CASSLNLNYGYTF. CDR3 sequence (DNA): TGTGCCAGCAGCTTAAACCTGAACTATGGCTACACCTTC. The chain links TRBV7-3 to TRBJ1-2; no reliable D call. Germline assignment: CDR1 SGHTA and CDR2 FQGTGA. The CDR3 loop spans 13 amino acids. The V and J ends lost 1 base and 2 bases respectively, with 5 bases between them.